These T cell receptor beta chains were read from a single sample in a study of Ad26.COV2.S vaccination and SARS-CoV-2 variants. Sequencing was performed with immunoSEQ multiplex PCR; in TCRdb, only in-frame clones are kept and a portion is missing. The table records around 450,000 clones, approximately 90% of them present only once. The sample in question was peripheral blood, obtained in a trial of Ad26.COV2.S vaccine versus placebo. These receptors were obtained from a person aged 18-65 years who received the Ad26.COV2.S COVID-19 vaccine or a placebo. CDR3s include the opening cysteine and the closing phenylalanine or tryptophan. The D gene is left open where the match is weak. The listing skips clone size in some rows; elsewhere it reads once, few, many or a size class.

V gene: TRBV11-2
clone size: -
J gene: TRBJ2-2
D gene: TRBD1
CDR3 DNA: TGTGCCAGCAGCTCGAGGACAGGGAACACCGGGGAGCTGTTTTTT
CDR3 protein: CASSSRTGNTGELFF

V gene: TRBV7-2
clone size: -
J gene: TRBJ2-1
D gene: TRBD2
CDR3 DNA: TGTGCCAGCAGCTCCGGACTAGCGGGAGTAAATGAGCAGTTCTTC
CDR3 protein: CASSSGLAGVNEQFF

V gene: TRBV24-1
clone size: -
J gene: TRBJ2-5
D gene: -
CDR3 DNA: TGTGCCACCAGTGATTTGGAGCTAGAGCAAGAGACCCAGTACTTC
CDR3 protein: CATSDLELEQETQYF

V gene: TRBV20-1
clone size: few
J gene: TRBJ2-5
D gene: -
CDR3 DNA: TGCAGTGCTAGCTTGGGTGAGACCCAGTACTTC
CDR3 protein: CSASLGETQYF

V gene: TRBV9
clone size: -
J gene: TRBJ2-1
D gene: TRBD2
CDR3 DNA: TGTGCCAGCAGCGTTGGGACTAGCGGGAGCGAGCAGTTCTTC
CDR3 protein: CASSVGTSGSEQFF

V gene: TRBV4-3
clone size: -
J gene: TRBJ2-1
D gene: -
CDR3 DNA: TGCGCCAGCAGCCAAGAATGGGGGTACAATGAGCAGTTCTTC
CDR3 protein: CASSQEWGYNEQFF

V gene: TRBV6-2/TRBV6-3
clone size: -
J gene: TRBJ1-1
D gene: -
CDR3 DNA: TGTGCCAGCAGTTACCAGCTCGAGGGGCTGACTGAAGCTTTCTTT
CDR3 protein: CASSYQLEGLTEAFF

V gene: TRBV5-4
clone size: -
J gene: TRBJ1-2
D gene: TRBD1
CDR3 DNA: TGTGCCAGCAGCCGACAGGGGGCATCTCTTGGCTACACCTTC
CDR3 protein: CASSRQGASLGYTF

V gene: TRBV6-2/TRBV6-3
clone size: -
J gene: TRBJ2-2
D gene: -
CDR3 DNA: TGTGCCAGCAGTTACTCGACAAAGGACCCCACCGGGGAGCTGTTTTTT
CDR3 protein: CASSYSTKDPTGELFF

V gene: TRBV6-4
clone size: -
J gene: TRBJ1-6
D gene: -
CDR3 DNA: TGTGCCAGCAGTGAGGGGATTCGTTCACCCCTCCACTTT
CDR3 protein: CASSEGIRSPLHF

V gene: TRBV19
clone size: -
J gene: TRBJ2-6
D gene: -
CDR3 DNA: TGTGCCAGTAGTTCCCTCGACCCGACAGGAAACTCTGGGGCCAACGTCCTGACTTTC
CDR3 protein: CASSSLDPTGNSGANVLTF

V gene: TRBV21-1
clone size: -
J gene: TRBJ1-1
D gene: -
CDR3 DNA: TGTGCCAGCAGCAGTCCCCCGGGACACATGAACACTGAAGCTTTCTTT
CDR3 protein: CASSSPPGHMNTEAFF

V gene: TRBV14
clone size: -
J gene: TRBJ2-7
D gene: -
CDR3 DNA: TGTGCCAGCACCTCCGGGACACCTTACGAGCAGTACTTC
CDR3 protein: CASTSGTPYEQYF

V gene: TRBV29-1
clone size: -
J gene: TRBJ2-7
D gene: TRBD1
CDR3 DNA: TGCAGCGTCGAAAGGGACAGGGGCTACGAGCAGTACTTC
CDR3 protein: CSVERDRGYEQYF

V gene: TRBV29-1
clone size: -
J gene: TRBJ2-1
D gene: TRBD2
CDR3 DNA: TGCAGCGTTGAAGATAGGATGGGACTAGGGATTTCCAATGAGCAGTTCTTC
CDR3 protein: CSVEDRMGLGISNEQFF

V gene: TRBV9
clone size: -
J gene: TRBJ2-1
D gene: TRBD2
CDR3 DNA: TGTGCCAGCAGCGTGAGTCTAGCGGACAATGAGCAGTTCTTC
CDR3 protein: CASSVSLADNEQFF